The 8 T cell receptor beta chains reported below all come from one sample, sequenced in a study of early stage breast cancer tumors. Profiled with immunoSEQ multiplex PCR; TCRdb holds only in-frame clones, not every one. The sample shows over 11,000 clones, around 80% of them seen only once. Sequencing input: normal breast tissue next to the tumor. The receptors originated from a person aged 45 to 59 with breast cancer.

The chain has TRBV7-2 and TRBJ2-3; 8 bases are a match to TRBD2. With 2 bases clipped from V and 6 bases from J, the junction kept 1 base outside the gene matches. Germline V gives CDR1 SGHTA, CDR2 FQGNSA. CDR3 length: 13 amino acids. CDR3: CASSLTGGDTQYF. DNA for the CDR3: TGTGCCAGCAGCTTAACGGGGGGGGATACGCAGTATTTT.

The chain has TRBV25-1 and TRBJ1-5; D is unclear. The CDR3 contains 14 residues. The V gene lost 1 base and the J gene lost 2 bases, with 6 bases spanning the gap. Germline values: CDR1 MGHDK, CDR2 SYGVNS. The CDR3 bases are TGTGCCAGCAGTGAATTAAAAGGCAATCAGCCCCAGCATTTT. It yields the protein CASSELKGNQPQHF.

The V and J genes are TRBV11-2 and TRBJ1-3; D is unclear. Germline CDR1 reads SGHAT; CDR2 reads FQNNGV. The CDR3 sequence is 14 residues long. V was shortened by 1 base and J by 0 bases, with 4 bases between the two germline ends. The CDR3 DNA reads TGTGCCAGCAGCTTAGGGCTCTCTGGAAACACCATATATTTT. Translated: CASSLGLSGNTIYF.

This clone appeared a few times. The CDR3 protein is CATSRGWPFNTEAFF. In DNA, the CDR3 is TGTGCCACCAGCAGAGGGTGGCCGTTTAACACTGAAGCTTTCTTT. This chain uses TRBV15 with TRBJ1-1; D is uncertain. The CDR3 is 15 amino acids. The germline V gene encodes CDR1 LNHNV and CDR2 YYDKDF (reference sequence). Trimming removed 1 base from V and 2 bases from J, with 11 bases in between. Full variable domain (missing parts from reference TRBV15 and TRBJ1-1): DAMVIQNPRYQVTQFGKPVTLSCSQTLNHNVMYWYQQKSSQAPKLLFHYYDKDFNNEADTPDNFQSRRPNTSFCFLDIRSPGLGDTAMYLCATSRGWPFNTEAFFGQGTRLTVV.

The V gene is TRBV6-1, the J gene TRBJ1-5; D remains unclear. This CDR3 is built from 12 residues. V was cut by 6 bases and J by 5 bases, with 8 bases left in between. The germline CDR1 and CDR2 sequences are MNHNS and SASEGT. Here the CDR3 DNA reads TGTGCCAGCAGATACCTCGATCAGCCCCAGCATTTT. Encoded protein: CASRYLDQPQHF.

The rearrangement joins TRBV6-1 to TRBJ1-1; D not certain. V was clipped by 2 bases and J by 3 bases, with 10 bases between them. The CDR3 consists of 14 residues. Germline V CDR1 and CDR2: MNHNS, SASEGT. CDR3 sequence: CASSEWGGYTEAFF. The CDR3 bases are TGTGCCAGCAGTGAATGGGGAGGGTACACTGAAGCTTTCTTT.

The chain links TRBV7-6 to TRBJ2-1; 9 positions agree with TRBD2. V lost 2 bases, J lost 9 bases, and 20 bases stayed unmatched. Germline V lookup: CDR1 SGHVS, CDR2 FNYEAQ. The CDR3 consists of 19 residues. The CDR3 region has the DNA TGTGCCAGCAGCTTAAGGGGGTCTTGGCGGGAGGGCCTTCCGAGTGAGCAGTTCTTC. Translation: CASSLRGSWREGLPSEQFF.

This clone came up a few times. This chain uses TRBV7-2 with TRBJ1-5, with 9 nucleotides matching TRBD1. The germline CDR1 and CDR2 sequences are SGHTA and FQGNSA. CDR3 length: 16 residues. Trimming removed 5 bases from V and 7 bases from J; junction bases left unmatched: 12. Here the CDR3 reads CASSTQTGGGSQPQHF. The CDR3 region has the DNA TGTGCCAGCAGCACCCAAACAGGGGGCGGATCGCAGCCCCAGCATTTT. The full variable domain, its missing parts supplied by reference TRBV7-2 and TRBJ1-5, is GAGVSQSPSNKVTEKGKDVELRCDPISGHTALYWYRQSLGQGLEFLIYFQGNSAPDKSGLPSDRFSAERTGGSVSTLTIQRTQQEDSAVYLCASSTQTGGGSQPQHFGDGTRLSIL.